The clone carrying this TCR beta chain was detected ten times or more. The time point: newly diagnosed GD, antithyroid drugs for less than 3 months. From PBMCs, RNA was extracted and then used to make the TCR library. Arm-PCR of CDR3 regions with iRepertoire HTBI primers generated TCR beta libraries. TCRdb independently ran MiXCR on the multiplex PCR reads; one entry per CDR3 protein. The sample has approximately 490,000 distinct CDR3 sequences, roughly 15% seen once. The CDR3 has 16 residues. In germline, CDR1 is LGHNT, CDR2 FRNRAP. The V end lost 0 bases, the J end lost 7 bases, and 19 bases lay between the germline ends. This sample stems from a study of regulatory T cells in long-lasting Graves disease. Study details: Duration of antithyroid drug therapy among newly diagnosed Graves' patients was under 3 months.

These same data were also listed under a study on T cells in Graves' hyperthyroidism and ophthalmopathy. That source adds: HTBI primers drove first-round RT-PCR of the TCR CDR3. The model forecast ophthalmopathy, anticipating it by a median around 6.9 months before onset.

The input for sequencing was peripheral blood mononuclear cells (PBMCs), taken at new diagnosis, from a patient treated with antithyroid drugs. V gene TRBV12-5 combines with J gene TRBJ2-7; the D is unclear. The clonotype originates from a man in his forties with Graves disease. The CDR3 DNA sequence: TGTGCTAGTGGTTTGGTACTTGGACGGCCCTCTGATGAGCAGTACTTC. The encoded protein is CASGLVLGRPSDEQYF. Variable domain in full (rest from reference TRBV12-5 and TRBJ2-7): DARVTQTPRHKVTEMGQEVTMRCQPILGHNTVFWYRQTMMQGLELLAYFRNRAPLDDSGMPKDRFSAEMPDATLATLKIQPSEPRDSAVYFCASGLVLGRPSDEQYFGPGTRLTVT.